A single sample gave rise to the 28 T cell receptor beta chains below, sequenced in a study of T cell clones after liver transplantation. Sequenced by immunoSEQ multiplex PCR; TCRdb stores in-frame clones only, minus some. The sample has approximately 6,300 clones, 79% seen once; the top ten hold about 37%. The specimen comprised CD8+ T cells from blood, sampled 24 months after liver transplant. Every receptor here comes from a human patient who received a liver transplant. Some T cells could come from the graft donor.

The CDR3 is CASSMGAYEQYF. The CDR3 coding sequence is TGTGCCAGCAGCATGGGGGCCTACGAGCAGTACTTC. This chain joins TRBV5-4 and TRBJ2-7; D may correspond to TRBD1 or TRBD2 (5 bases each). The CDR3 covers 12 residues. The germline CDR1 and CDR2 sequences are SGHNT and YYREEE (reference sequence). V dropped 4 bases and J dropped 2 bases, with 7 bases sitting between them.

CDR3 DNA sequence: TGCGCCAGCAGTGAAAGGAACACCGGGGAGCTGTTTTTT. It translates to CASSERNTGELFF. This rearrangement joins TRBV10-1 to TRBJ2-2; D not resolved. Per germline, CDR1 WNHNN and CDR2 SYGVQD (reference sequence). This CDR3 is built from 13 residues. Trimming took 3 bases from V and 1 from J, leaving 3 bases between them.

This chain's CDR3 is CASSIHRAGTEAFF. CDR3 DNA sequence: TGTGCCAGCAGCATCCACAGGGCAGGCACTGAAGCTTTCTTT. V is TRBV9 and J is TRBJ1-1; a possible D gene is TRBD1 (6 bases). This CDR3 is built from 14 residues. Germline V gives CDR1 SGDLS, CDR2 YYNGEE. V was pared by 4 bases and J by 4 bases, with 14 bases between.

This clone has more than one count but fewer than ten. This chain uses TRBV27 with TRBJ1-1, with D tentatively TRBD1 (5 bases). From germline, CDR1 is MNHEY and CDR2 SMNVEV (reference sequence). V was clipped by 10 bases and J by 5 bases, with 17 bases between them. The CDR3 covers 13 residues. The CDR3 bases are TGTGCCACCTCCCCGGGGGTAAAAACTGAAGCTTTCTTT. Its translation: CATSPGVKTEAFF.

The rearrangement uses TRBV5-4 and TRBJ2-4, with D unresolved. Germline V gene lookup returns CDR1 SGHNT and CDR2 YYREEE (reference sequence). The CDR3 has 16 amino acids. Trimming took 2 bases from V and 0 from J, leaving 12 bases between them. This CDR3 is CASSLKEPLAKNIQYF. As DNA, the CDR3 is TGTGCCAGCAGCTTAAAGGAGCCTTTAGCCAAAAACATTCAGTACTTC.

This rearrangement joins TRBV7-6 to TRBJ2-5; no definite D call. Germline CDR1 reads SGHVS; CDR2 reads FNYEAQ. The germline V and J ends were trimmed by 6 bases and 14 bases, with 22 bases remaining between them. This CDR3 has 13 residues. The CDR3 spells CASSFTATDVPYF. The CDR3 DNA is TGTGCCAGCAGTTTTACCGCGACCGATGTCCCCTACTTC.

The chain has TRBV4-2 and TRBJ2-1; 10 nucleotides align to TRBD2. The junction had 3 bases not matched to a gene; V was cut back by 0 bases and J by 4 bases. From germline, CDR1 is LGHNA and CDR2 YNFKEQ. The CDR3 is 16 amino acids. The CDR3 DNA sequence: TGTGCCAGCAGCCAAGAGAGCGGGGGGGGTTACAATGAGCAGTTCTTC. Its translation: CASSQESGGGYNEQFF.

This clone has just one count. The chain is built from TRBV7-9 and TRBJ1-1, with D unclear. The germline V gene has CDR1 SEHNR and CDR2 FQNEAQ (reference sequence). The ends were cut back, 5 bases at V and 1 base at J, with 5 bases in the middle. The CDR3 consists of 12 residues. The CDR3 loop is CASSNRNTEAFF. DNA for the CDR3: TGTGCCAGCAGCAACAGGAACACTGAAGCTTTCTTT.

This chain uses TRBV5-1 with TRBJ2-2; D gene unclear. Germline V gene sequence: CDR1 SGHRS, CDR2 YFSETQ. The CDR3 runs to 15 residues. V lost 0 bases and J lost 2, with 8 bases in between. As DNA, the CDR3 is TGCGCCAGCAGCTTGGTACCCTCTAACACCGGGGAGCTGTTTTTT. Encoded protein: CASSLVPSNTGELFF.

The J gene is TRBJ1-2, the V gene TRBV6-5, with a possible D match to TRBD1 (5 bases). Germline CDR1 reads MNHEY; CDR2 reads SVGAGI. The CDR3 loop spans 14 amino acids. V lost 7 bases and J 4 bases, leaving 16 bases between the germline ends. CDR3 in DNA: TGTGCCAGCACCGAGGGCGGGGGGAGCTATGGCTACACCTTC. Translated: CASTEGGGSYGYTF.

The chain recombines TRBV5-3 with TRBJ1-2; D uncertain. TRBV5-3 falls under the ORF class, with uncertain function. The CDR3 covers 15 residues. Trimming removed 6 bases at V and 4 bases at J, with 19 bases between. In DNA, the CDR3 is TGTGCCAGAACTGGGCTGGTGAGAAAGACCTATGGCTACACCTTC. Its protein product is CARTGLVRKTYGYTF.

This clone was counted a single time. The chain joins TRBV2 to TRBJ1-1; D gene uncertain. This CDR3 contains 14 residues. With 2 bases removed from V and 1 base from J, the gap between germline ends came to 8 bases. The germline V gene encodes CDR1 SNHLY and CDR2 FYNNEI. CDR3 sequence (DNA): TGTGCCAGCAGTGAATTTTTGAAGAACACTGAAGCTTTCTTT. This translates into CASSEFLKNTEAFF.

The CDR3 coding sequence is TGCGCCAGCAGCCAAGAAGCCGGAGGGCAGTACTTC. Amino acid sequence: CASSQEAGGQYF. V usage is TRBV4-1 and J usage is TRBJ2-7; possibly TRBD2 for D (5 bases). V gave up 0 bases and J gave up 9 bases, with 9 bases separating them. CDR3 length equals 12 residues. Germline values: CDR1 MGHRA, CDR2 YSYEKL.

The chain combines TRBV6-5 with TRBJ2-7; weak D call: TRBD2 (6 bases). Germline V gene lookup returns CDR1 MNHEY and CDR2 SVGAGI. The CDR3 is made up of 15 amino acids. V shed 6 bases and J shed 4 bases, with 19 bases lying between them. In nucleotides, the CDR3 is TGTGCCAGCAGACGGGTCGGGGGTAGTAAGTACGAGCAGTACTTC. Protein product: CASRRVGGSKYEQYF.

The chain couples TRBV5-1 to TRBJ2-3; no clear D gene. The CDR3 runs 12 residues. The ends were cut back, 2 bases at V and 6 bases at J, with 7 bases in the middle. The germline CDR1 and CDR2 sequences are SGHRS and YFSETQ. CDR3 DNA: TGCGCCAGCAGCTTAATAGGGGATACGCAGTATTTT. Its protein is CASSLIGDTQYF. The full variable domain, rest sourced from reference TRBV5-1 and TRBJ2-3, is KAGVTQTPRYLIKTRGQQVTLSCSPISGHRSVSWYQQTPGQGLQFLFEYFSETQRNKGNFPGRFSGRQFSNSRSEMNVSTLELGDSALYLCASSLIGDTQYFGPGTRLTVL.

This clone was seen a handful of times. V is TRBV9 and J is TRBJ1-1, with TRBD1 identical over 7 bases. V was clipped by 0 bases and J by 7 bases; unmatched bases: 9. Per germline, CDR1 SGDLS and CDR2 YYNGEE. The CDR3 totals 15 residues. The CDR3 coding sequence is TGTGCCAGCAGCGTAGCTGCAGGGGGAAATGGTGAAGCTTTCTTT. Encoded protein: CASSVAAGGNGEAFF.

This chain joins TRBV9 and TRBJ2-7; D is unresolved. The CDR3 totals 14 residues. The germline gives CDR1 SGDLS, CDR2 YYNGEE. The germline V and J ends were trimmed by 3 bases and 5 bases, with 15 bases remaining between them. This CDR3 reads CASSADGLRDEQYF. Here the CDR3 DNA reads TGTGCCAGCAGCGCGGACGGCCTTCGGGACGAGCAGTACTTC.

The chain recombines TRBV27 with TRBJ2-7, with 7 bases lining up with TRBD1. The CDR3 loop spans 12 amino acids. Trimming removed 5 bases from V and 6 bases from J; junction bases left unmatched: 4. Germline lookup yields CDR1 MNHEY and CDR2 SMNVEV (reference sequence). The CDR3 loop reads CASSGQASEQYF. The CDR3 region has the DNA TGTGCCAGCAGTGGACAGGCCAGCGAGCAGTACTTC.

There are a few counts of this clone. The chain couples TRBV5-1 to TRBJ1-1, with a possible D match to TRBD1 (5 bases). CDR3 size: 14 residues. Germline V gene sequence: CDR1 SGHRS, CDR2 YFSETQ. The V end was cut by 2 bases, the J end by 11 bases, with 19 bases between. Here the CDR3 reads CASSLDLKGLGAFF. The CDR3 bases are TGCGCCAGCAGCTTAGATTTAAAGGGGCTTGGGGCTTTCTTT. Supplemented by reference TRBV5-1 and TRBJ1-1, the full variable domain reads KAGVTQTPRYLIKTRGQQVTLSCSPISGHRSVSWYQQTPGQGLQFLFEYFSETQRNKGNFPGRFSGRQFSNSRSEMNVSTLELGDSALYLCASSLDLKGLGAFFGQGTRLTVV.

This sequence joins TRBV4-1 and TRBJ1-6, with 7 bases lining up with TRBD1. Germline V gives CDR1 MGHRA, CDR2 YSYEKL. The length of the CDR3 is 17 residues. Trimming at V came to 0 bases and at J to 9 bases, leaving 11 bases not matched to a gene. CDR3 sequence: CASSQDMETGFVSPLHF. The CDR3 DNA sequence: TGCGCCAGCAGCCAAGATATGGAGACAGGGTTCGTTTCACCCCTCCACTTT.

This chain connects TRBV5-1 to TRBJ2-7; D tentatively reads TRBD1 or TRBD2 (5 bases each). V gave up 2 bases and J gave up 5 bases, with 23 bases separating them. The CDR3 is 17 amino acids. The germline gives CDR1 SGHRS, CDR2 YFSETQ. CDR3 sequence (DNA): TGCGCCAGCAGCTTCCGGCAGGGACCTAATTCCAGGAACGAGCAGTACTTC. Its protein is CASSFRQGPNSRNEQYF.

This chain joins TRBV11-2 and TRBJ2-7, with 9 bases lining up with TRBD1. Germline CDR1 reads SGHAT; CDR2 reads FQNNGV. The CDR3 contains 17 residues. Trimming at V came to 5 bases and at J to 5 bases, leaving 16 bases not matched to a gene. The CDR3 DNA sequence: TGTGCCAGCAGCGAACCAAACAGGGGGCTAGGGTATGACGAGCAGTACTTC. Protein: CASSEPNRGLGYDEQYF.

The chain carries TRBV27 and TRBJ2-7; 7 positions match TRBD1. CDR3 size: 13 residues. The junction had 8 bases not matched to a gene; V was cut back by 6 bases and J by 6 bases. Germline V gene data show CDR1 as MNHEY and CDR2 as SMNVEV (reference sequence). CDR3 residues: CASSLGTAFEQYF. The CDR3 DNA follows: TGTGCCAGCAGCCTAGGGACAGCTTTCGAGCAGTACTTC.

V gene TRBV19 combines with J gene TRBJ1-3, with TRBD1 as a possible D gene (6 bases). The V end was cut by 8 bases, the J end by 8 bases, with 19 bases between. The CDR3 loop spans 14 amino acids. Germline V CDR1 and CDR2: LNHDA, SQIVND (reference sequence). The CDR3 DNA follows: TGTGCCAGTGTTGGACAGTTTCAAATGGACACCATATATTTT. Translated, it gives CASVGQFQMDTIYF.

This chain links TRBV7-9 with TRBJ1-2; D not resolved. The germline V gene encodes CDR1 SEHNR and CDR2 FQNEAQ (reference sequence). The CDR3 has 19 amino acids. V gave up 6 bases and J gave up 0 bases, with 26 bases separating them. CDR3 amino acids: CASSSPDPVSRQANYGYTF. The CDR3 bases are TGTGCCAGCAGTAGCCCCGACCCCGTCAGCAGGCAAGCTAACTATGGCTACACCTTC.

This clone was counted a single time. V usage is TRBV7-8 and J usage is TRBJ2-5; D is perhaps TRBD2 (7 bases). Germline V CDR1 and CDR2: SGHVS, FQNEAQ. V was pared by 6 bases and J by 5 bases, with 13 bases between. The CDR3 length is 13 residues. The CDR3 region is CASSWGGPETQYF. The CDR3 region has the DNA TGTGCCAGCAGTTGGGGGGGGCCGGAGACCCAGTACTTC.

The chain has TRBV9 and TRBJ2-7, with 11 bases lining up with TRBD2. Germline V lookup: CDR1 SGDLS, CDR2 YYNGEE. V lost 0 bases to trimming and J lost 4 bases; unmatched junction nucleotides: 9. The CDR3 extends over 17 amino acids. In DNA form, the CDR3 reads TGTGCCAGCAGCGTAGGGGACTCACTAGCGGGAGTTTACGAGCAGTACTTC. This gives the protein CASSVGDSLAGVYEQYF.

The chain employs TRBV9 and TRBJ1-4; D is ambiguous. Per germline, CDR1 SGDLS and CDR2 YYNGEE. The CDR3 consists of 15 residues. V lost 0 bases and J lost 3, with 9 bases in between. In DNA, the CDR3 is TGTGCCAGCAGCGTAGAGGGTCTAGCTAATGAAAAACTGTTTTTT. It codes for CASSVEGLANEKLFF.